A selection of T cell receptor beta chains follows, all from one sample in a study of T cell responses to AZD1222 COVID-19 vaccine. Produced via immunoSEQ multiplex PCR; TCRdb's table is partial and in-frame only. The sample carries about 170,000 clones, 85% to 95% recorded once. The sequences come from peripheral blood, collected on day 0 of AZD1222 vaccination. The receptors were gathered from an adult in good health. The CDR3 runs from the conserved cysteine through the conserved F or W. A D gene is named only where the DNA matches it firmly.

D	V	J	DNA	CDR3
TRBD1	TRBV27	TRBJ1-2	TGTGCCAGCAGTTCTCCAGGGGGCGTGGGCTACACCTTC	CASSSPGGVGYTF
-	TRBV19	TRBJ2-3	TGTGCCAGTACCAAACAGGGAAACACAGATACGCAGTATTTT	CASTKQGNTDTQYF
TRBD1	TRBV2	TRBJ1-2	TGTGCCAGCAGCCAAAGAAGGGACAGGGGGTTCTATGGCTACACCTTC	CASSQRRDRGFYGYTF
-	TRBV11-1	TRBJ1-2	TGTGCCAGCAGCTCCGCCGAGGAGGGCTACACCTTC	CASSSAEEGYTF
-	TRBV9	TRBJ1-3	TGTGCCAGCAGCGTAGGCTCCTCACGACGGGGACCTGGGGAAAACACCATATATTTT	CASSVGSSRRGPGENTIYF
-	TRBV3-1/TRBV3-2	TRBJ1-2	TGTGCCAGCAGCCAACTTCCAGGGAGTTTCGGCTACACCTTC	CASSQLPGSFGYTF
-	TRBV19	TRBJ2-1	TGTGCCAGTAGTATGACGCACCTTACCTACAATGAGCAGTTCTTC	CASSMTHLTYNEQFF
-	TRBV7-2	TRBJ1-1	TGTGCCAGCAGCCAAGGGATTGGGGCTACAAGTAAAGCTTTCTTT	CASSQGIGATSKAFF
-	TRBV3-1/TRBV3-2	TRBJ1-2	TGTGCCAGCAGCCAAGCCCCCGGCAGCTATGGCTACACCTTC	CASSQAPGSYGYTF
-	TRBV12-5	TRBJ1-6	TGTGCTAGTGGCCTAACCGCAGGGCAACTTAATTCACCCCTCCACTTT	CASGLTAGQLNSPLHF
TRBD1	TRBV14	TRBJ2-7	TGTGCCAGCAGCCCGACAGGGCTTATGCGCGAGCAGTACTTC	CASSPTGLMREQYF
-	TRBV7-2	TRBJ1-5	TGTGCCAGCAGCTTAGTTGGAGGGCAGCCCCAGCATTTT	CASSLVGGQPQHF
TRBD1	TRBV4-1	TRBJ1-1	TGCGCCAGCAGCCAGGAACACAGGGGGCGCAGGGGCACTGAAGCTTTCTTT	CASSQEHRGRRGTEAFF
-	TRBV3-1/TRBV3-2	TRBJ1-1	TGTGCCAGCAGCCTCTCCGGGGGGAACACTGAAGCTTTCTTT	CASSLSGGNTEAFF
-	TRBV11-3	TRBJ2-2	TGTGCCAGCAGCTTGGCAGGGTCAACCGGGGAGCTGTTTTTT	CASSLAGSTGELFF
-	TRBV5-4	TRBJ2-2	TGTGCCAGCAGCGTTACTTCCCGGGAGCTGTTTTTT	CASSVTSRELFF
-	TRBV6-5	TRBJ1-1	TGTGCCAGCAGCGGAAGGTTCGAAGCTTTCTTT	CASSGRFEAFF
TRBD1	TRBV29-1	TRBJ2-3	TGCAGCGTGCGGGACAGGGGAGCAGATACGCAGTATTTT	CSVRDRGADTQYF
-	TRBV11-2	TRBJ1-3	TGTGCCAGCAGCTTAGTTATACGGACCGGGGGAGGAAACACCATATATTTT	CASSLVIRTGGGNTIYF
-	TRBV7-6	TRBJ2-2	TGTGCCAGCAGGAGTAAGCTGAACACCGGGGAGCTGTTTTTT	CASRSKLNTGELFF